Presented here are 28 T cell receptor beta chains from one specimen sequenced in a study of T cells in Graves' hyperthyroidism and ophthalmopathy. Amplification yielded TCR beta CDR3 regions, with RNA transcripts as the source. Researchers ran a first-round RT-PCR on the TCR CDR3 using the HTBI primer set. MiXCR, applied by TCRdb to the multiplex PCR reads, yields one record per CDR3 protein. The sample records fewer than 300,000 distinct CDR3 sequences, 20% to 30% being singletons. The specimen was blood. The origin of the receptors is a man in his forties with Graves' hyperthyroidism that later progressed to Graves' ophthalmopathy.

This clonotype was detected a few times. This may come from a read error, since a much larger clone is one base off. CDR3 sequence: CARSVLAGVETQYF. As DNA, the CDR3 is TGTGCCCGGAGTGTACTAGCGGGAGTTGAGACCCAGTACTTC. The J gene is TRBJ2-5, the V gene TRBV30, with 11 bases that match TRBD2. The CDR3 is made up of 14 amino acids. The germline V gene has CDR1 GTSNPN and CDR2 SVGIG (reference sequence).

DNA of the CDR3: TGTGCCAGCAGCCCCCTCCAGGGTCGGGGCTACACCTTC. This translates into CASSPLQGRGYTF. This chain links TRBV12-3 or TRBV12-4 with TRBJ1-2, with D tentatively TRBD1 (5 bases). Trimming stripped 6 bases from V and 8 bases from J, with 16 bases between. This CDR3 contains 13 residues.

This clonotype occurred many times. This chain links TRBV27 with TRBJ2-2; the D gene is possibly TRBD1 (6 bases). With 3 bases removed from V and 1 base from J, the gap between germline ends came to 9 bases. In germline, CDR1 is MNHEY, CDR2 SMNVEV (reference sequence). The CDR3 extends over 15 amino acids. As DNA, the CDR3 is TGTGCCAGCAGTTTCCGCAGGGGGAACACCGGGGAGCTGTTTTTT. Amino acid sequence: CASSFRRGNTGELFF.

This clonotype was picked up many times. The J gene is TRBJ2-2, the V gene TRBV11-2; 8 bases line up with TRBD2. J was trimmed by 3 bases and V by 5 bases; bases with no gene match: 11. This CDR3 has 17 residues. Germline V lookup: CDR1 SGHAT, CDR2 FQNNGV. The CDR3 here is CASSPTSAGGYTGELFF. In DNA form, the CDR3 reads TGTGCCAGCAGCCCAACCTCGGCGGGGGGCTACACCGGGGAGCTGTTTTTT.

This clonotype has a count of ten or more. The rearrangement links TRBV6-5 to TRBJ1-6; D unresolved. From germline, CDR1 is MNHEY and CDR2 SVGAGI. The V gene lost 5 bases and the J gene lost 9 bases, with 20 bases spanning the gap. The CDR3 covers 16 residues. DNA for the CDR3: TGTGCCAGCAGTACCAGACCGGGCAGTAATCTTTCACCCCTCCACTTT. Encoded protein: CASSTRPGSNLSPLHF.

This clonotype was detected many times. This rearrangement joins TRBV5-8 to TRBJ1-1, with D possibly being TRBD1 (6 bases). The V end lost 2 bases, the J end lost 1 base, and 15 bases lay between the germline ends. Germline V gene data show CDR1 as SGHTS and CDR2 as YDEGEE. The CDR3 sequence is 16 residues long. Here the CDR3 DNA reads TGTGCCAGCAGCTTTCTTAGCCGGGACAAGAACACTGAAGCTTTCTTT. Its translation is CASSFLSRDKNTEAFF.

This clonotype appeared many times. The chain links TRBV19 to TRBJ2-7, with 8 nucleotides matching TRBD1. J gave up 4 bases and V 4 bases, and 6 bases lay outside the gene matches. CDR3 size: 14 residues. Germline V lookup: CDR1 LNHDA, CDR2 SQIVND (reference sequence). The CDR3 sequence is CASSTPGQVYEQYF. The CDR3 coding sequence is TGTGCCAGTAGTACACCGGGACAGGTATACGAGCAGTACTTC.

V and J are TRBV20-1 and TRBJ1-2; D not resolved. The CDR3 loop spans 10 amino acids. Trimming shortened V by 6 bases and J by 8 bases, and 10 bases separated the two germline ends. Per germline, CDR1 DFQATT and CDR2 SNEGSKA (reference sequence). For the CDR3, the DNA is TGCAGTGCGCTGCCTAGCGGCTACACCTTC. Translation gives CSALPSGYTF.

There are many counts of this clonotype. The chain employs TRBV18 and TRBJ2-7, with D tentatively TRBD2 (5 bases). V gave up 5 bases and J gave up 6 bases, with 14 bases separating them. CDR1 is KGHSH, CDR2 LQKENI, per germline. The CDR3 is 13 amino acids. This CDR3 is CASSGLLDAEQYF. The CDR3 DNA follows: TGTGCCAGCTCAGGACTCCTTGATGCCGAGCAGTACTTC.

This clonotype was seen many times. This chain links TRBV30 with TRBJ1-1; D is undetermined. Trimming pared 4 bases from V and 1 base from J, leaving 22 bases between. The CDR3 extends over 17 amino acids. Per germline, CDR1 GTSNPN and CDR2 SVGIG (reference sequence). The CDR3 DNA reads TGTGCCTGGAATCGGGCTGGAGTGCCGTCGAGGAACACTGAAGCTTTCTTT. It translates to CAWNRAGVPSRNTEAFF.

This clonotype has a count of ten or more. J is TRBJ1-1 and V is TRBV12-3 or TRBV12-4; weak D call: TRBD1 (6 bases). The germline V and J ends were trimmed by 3 bases and 1 base, with 9 bases remaining between them. This CDR3 comprises 14 residues. CDR3 nucleotides: TGTGCCAGCAGTTTGGGCAGGGGGAACACTGAAGCTTTCTTT. Its protein is CASSLGRGNTEAFF.

This clonotype was seen ten or more times. The chain uses TRBV18 and TRBJ1-5; maybe TRBD1 (5 bases). Trimming removed 3 bases at V and 7 bases at J, with 10 bases between. CDR3 length: 13 amino acids. Per germline, CDR1 KGHSH and CDR2 LQKENI. The CDR3 spells CASSPTDQQPQHF. The CDR3 DNA is TGTGCCAGCTCACCGACAGATCAACAGCCCCAGCATTTT. Together with reference TRBV18 and TRBJ1-5, the CDR3 gives the full variable domain: NAGVMQNPRHLVRRRGQEARLRCSPMKGHSHVYWYRQLPEEGLKFMVYLQKENIIDESGMPKERFSAEFPKEGPSILRIQQVVRGDSAAYFCASSPTDQQPQHFGDGTRLSIL.

In this sample, this clonotype turned up many times. The V call is TRBV10-3, the J call TRBJ1-1; the D gene is possibly TRBD1 (5 bases). CDR1 ENHRY and CDR2 SYGVKD come from the germline V gene. The length of the CDR3 is 14 residues. V lost 3 bases, J lost 5 bases, and 13 bases lay in between. CDR3 sequence (DNA): TGTGCCATCAGTGAATCAACAGGTCGAACTGAAGCTTTCTTT. Its translation is CAISESTGRTEAFF.

The chain is built from TRBV19 and TRBJ2-7; weak D call: TRBD1 (6 bases). Trimming removed 4 bases at V and 4 bases at J, with 11 bases between. The germline V gene encodes CDR1 LNHDA and CDR2 SQIVND (reference sequence). The CDR3 covers 13 residues. This chain's CDR3 is CASSTKGGYEQYF. In DNA form, the CDR3 reads TGTGCCAGTAGTACCAAAGGGGGTTACGAGCAGTACTTC.

Ten or more counts support this clonotype. J is TRBJ1-5 and V is TRBV6-2 or TRBV6-3, with a weak D call TRBD1 (6 bases). Trimming pared 5 bases from V and 5 bases from J, leaving 13 bases between. The length of the CDR3 is 14 residues. Germline CDR1 MNHEY, CDR2 SVGEGT. The CDR3 loop is CASSAHREDQPQHF. Written as DNA, the CDR3 is TGTGCCAGCAGTGCCCACAGGGAAGATCAGCCCCAGCATTTT.

This clonotype was counted at least ten times. The V and J genes are TRBV7-9 and TRBJ1-1; D gene unclear. The CDR3 has 14 amino acids. Germline V gives CDR1 SEHNR, CDR2 FQNEAQ (reference sequence). Trimming removed 1 base at V and 1 base at J, with 7 bases between. DNA for the CDR3: TGTGCCAGCAGCTTAGTAAAGGAGAACACTGAAGCTTTCTTT. Its translation: CASSLVKENTEAFF.

Only one count was recorded for this clonotype. V is TRBV6-2 or TRBV6-3 and J is TRBJ2-2; 7 bases are a match to TRBD2. Germline values: CDR1 MNHEY, CDR2 SVGEGT. This CDR3 spans 16 amino acids. The ends lost 2 bases at V and 1 base at J; junction bases unmatched: 4. This CDR3 is CASSYGPSGNTGELFF. The CDR3 DNA reads TGTGCCAGCAGTTACGGCCCTAGCGGGAACACCGGGGAGCTGTTTTTT.

The rearrangement joins TRBV7-2 to TRBJ2-3, with D possibly TRBD2 on 6 matching bases. Trimming pared 2 bases from V and 2 bases from J, leaving 14 bases between. Germline V gives CDR1 SGHTA, CDR2 FQGNSA. This CDR3 region has 16 residues. In DNA, the CDR3 is TGTGCCAGCAGCTTATCGTTTGGCGGGAACACAGATACGCAGTATTTT. It codes for CASSLSFGGNTDTQYF.

This clonotype occurred many times. The chain links TRBV4-1 to TRBJ2-5, with D perhaps assigned TRBD1 or TRBD2 (5 bases each). The V gene's germline CDR1 is MGHRA and CDR2 YSYEKL. V lost 4 bases and J lost 4, with 22 bases in between. The CDR3 totals 17 residues. CDR3 residues: CASSPNPGTPSRETQYF. The CDR3 DNA reads as TGCGCCAGCAGCCCTAATCCCGGGACGCCATCGCGAGAGACCCAGTACTTC.

This clonotype was detected ten times or more. V usage is TRBV30 and J usage is TRBJ1-2; no reliable D call. The CDR3 loop spans 13 amino acids. Germline CDR1 GTSNPN, CDR2 SVGIG (reference sequence). The ends were cut back, 4 bases at V and 4 bases at J, with 13 bases in the middle. The CDR3 DNA reads as TGTGCCTGGACCAAGTCACGGCTCTATGGCTACACCTTC. This gives the protein CAWTKSRLYGYTF. Using reference TRBV30 and TRBJ1-2 for the parts outside the CDR3, the full variable domain is SQTIHQWPATLVQPVGSPLSLECTVEGTSNPNLYWYRQAAGRGLQLLFYSVGIGQISSEVPQNLSASRPQDRQFILSSKKLLLSDSGFYLCAWTKSRLYGYTFGSGTRLTVV.

This chain uses TRBV29-1 with TRBJ1-1; no firm D call. Per germline, CDR1 SQVTM and CDR2 ANQGSEA. The V end was cut by 5 bases, the J end by 5 bases, with 15 bases between. The length of the CDR3 is 13 residues. DNA for the CDR3: TGCAGCGTTCCTAACACCAAGGCGACTGAAGCTTTCTTT. Translation: CSVPNTKATEAFF.

The gene calls are TRBV9 and TRBJ1-3; 9 nucleotides line up with TRBD1. Germline assignment: CDR1 SGDLS and CDR2 YYNGEE. The CDR3 length is 20 residues. Losses at the gene ends were 0 bases for V and 4 bases for J; bases not matched to a gene: 17. CDR3 nucleotides: TGTGCCAGCAGCGTAGGGGACCCCCGGGACAGGGCGTCAGGGGGAAACACCATATATTTT. Residues: CASSVGDPRDRASGGNTIYF.

In its sample, this clonotype was seen many times. The rearrangement joins TRBV9 to TRBJ1-3, with unresolved D. The germline CDR1 and CDR2 sequences are SGDLS and YYNGEE. V was shortened by 3 bases and J by 3 bases, with 13 bases between the two germline ends. This CDR3 contains 15 residues. The CDR3 spells CASSAPGPLGNTIYF. Here the CDR3 DNA reads TGTGCCAGCAGCGCCCCAGGTCCCCTTGGAAACACCATATATTTT.

This clonotype was seen at least ten times. The chain couples TRBV7-2 to TRBJ1-1; D perhaps matches TRBD1 (5 bases). V lost 4 bases to trimming and J lost 3 bases, with 9 bases between them. CDR1 and CDR2 (germline): SGHTA, FQGNSA. The CDR3 runs 13 residues. The CDR3 loop is CASSSMTDTEAFF. The CDR3 coding sequence is TGTGCCAGCAGCTCCATGACAGACACTGAAGCTTTCTTT.

The sample holds many counts of this clonotype. A clone one base away is much larger, so this may be a read error. V gene TRBV6-1 combines with J gene TRBJ1-1; 7 nucleotides agree with TRBD1. The CDR3 runs to 13 residues. Germline V CDR1 and CDR2: MNHNS, SASEGT. CDR3 in DNA: TGTGCCAGCAGTCGACAGGGTGACACTGAAGCTTCCTTT. It is translated as CASSRQGDTEASF.

This clonotype was detected ten times or more. J is TRBJ2-5 and V is TRBV7-2, with 14 positions matching TRBD2. The CDR3 consists of 17 residues. V was clipped by 4 bases and J by 5 bases; unmatched bases: 9. The germline V gene encodes CDR1 SGHTA and CDR2 FQGNSA. This CDR3 reads CASSYSGTSGSRETQYF. The DNA of the CDR3 is TGTGCCAGCAGCTATTCCGGGACTAGCGGGAGTCGGGAGACCCAGTACTTC. The full variable domain, rest sourced from reference TRBV7-2 and TRBJ2-5, is GAGVSQSPSNKVTEKGKDVELRCDPISGHTALYWYRQSLGQGLEFLIYFQGNSAPDKSGLPSDRFSAERTGGSVSTLTIQRTQQEDSAVYLCASSYSGTSGSRETQYFGPGTRLLVL.

This clonotype was observed many times. The V gene is TRBV6-5, the J gene TRBJ2-7; D possibly corresponds to TRBD2 (6 bases). This CDR3 spans 14 amino acids. V was clipped by 2 bases and J by 5 bases, with 13 bases between them. Germline assignment: CDR1 MNHEY and CDR2 SVGAGI. The CDR3 nucleotides read TGTGCCAGCAGTTACGCCAGCGGGCGTAACGAGCAGTACTTC. Translation: CASSYASGRNEQYF.

This clonotype was seen repeatedly, ten times or more. The gene calls are TRBV5-1 and TRBJ1-3; the D is unclear. CDR3 length: 16 amino acids. Germline lookup yields CDR1 SGHRS and CDR2 YFSETQ. The V end was cut by 0 bases, the J end by 4 bases, with 14 bases between. The CDR3 sequence: CASSLEPTPGGNTIYF. Written as DNA, the CDR3 is TGCGCCAGCAGCTTGGAACCGACACCGGGGGGAAACACCATATATTTT. The whole variable domain, filled in from reference TRBV5-1 and TRBJ1-3, reads KAGVTQTPRYLIKTRGQQVTLSCSPISGHRSVSWYQQTPGQGLQFLFEYFSETQRNKGNFPGRFSGRQFSNSRSEMNVSTLELGDSALYLCASSLEPTPGGNTIYFGEGSWLTVV.